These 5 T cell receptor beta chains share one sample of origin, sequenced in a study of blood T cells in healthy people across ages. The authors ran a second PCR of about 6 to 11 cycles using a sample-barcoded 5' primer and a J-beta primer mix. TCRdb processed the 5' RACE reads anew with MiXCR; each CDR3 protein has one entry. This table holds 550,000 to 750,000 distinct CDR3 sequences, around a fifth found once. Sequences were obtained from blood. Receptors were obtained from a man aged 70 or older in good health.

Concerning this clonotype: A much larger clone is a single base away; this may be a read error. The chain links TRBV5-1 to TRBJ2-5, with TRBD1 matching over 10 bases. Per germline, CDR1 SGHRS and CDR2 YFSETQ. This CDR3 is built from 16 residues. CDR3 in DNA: TGCGCCACCAGCTCGGCCGGGACAGGGGATCAAGAGACCCAGTACTTC. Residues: CATSSAGTGDQETQYF.

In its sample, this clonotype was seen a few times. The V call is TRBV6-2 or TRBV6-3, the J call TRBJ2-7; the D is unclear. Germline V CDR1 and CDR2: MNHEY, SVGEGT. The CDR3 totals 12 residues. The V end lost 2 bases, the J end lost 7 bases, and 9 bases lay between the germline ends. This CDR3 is CASSYIAMEQYF. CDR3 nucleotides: TGTGCCAGCAGTTACATCGCAATGGAGCAGTACTTC.

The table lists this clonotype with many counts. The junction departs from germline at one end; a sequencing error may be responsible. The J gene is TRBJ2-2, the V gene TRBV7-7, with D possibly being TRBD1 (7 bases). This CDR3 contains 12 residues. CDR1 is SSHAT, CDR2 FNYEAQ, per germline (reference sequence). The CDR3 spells CASSQGGGELFF. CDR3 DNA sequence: TGTGCTAGCAGCCAGGGGGGCGGGGAGCTGTTTTTT.

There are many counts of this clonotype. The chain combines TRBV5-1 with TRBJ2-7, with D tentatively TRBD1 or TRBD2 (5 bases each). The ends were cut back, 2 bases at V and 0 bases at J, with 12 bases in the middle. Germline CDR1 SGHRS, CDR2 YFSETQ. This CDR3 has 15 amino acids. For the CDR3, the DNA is TGCGCCAGCAGCTTCGGGGCGAGGGGCTCCTACGAGCAGTACTTC. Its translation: CASSFGARGSYEQYF. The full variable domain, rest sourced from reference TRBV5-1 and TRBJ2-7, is KAGVTQTPRYLIKTRGQQVTLSCSPISGHRSVSWYQQTPGQGLQFLFEYFSETQRNKGNFPGRFSGRQFSNSRSEMNVSTLELGDSALYLCASSFGARGSYEQYFGPGTRLTVT.

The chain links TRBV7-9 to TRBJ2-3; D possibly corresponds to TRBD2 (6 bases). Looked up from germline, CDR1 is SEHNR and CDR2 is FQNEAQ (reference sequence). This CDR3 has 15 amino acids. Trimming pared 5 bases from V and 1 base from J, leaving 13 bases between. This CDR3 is CASSLTSPRTDTQYF. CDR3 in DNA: TGTGCCAGCAGCCTGACTAGTCCACGCACAGATACGCAGTATTTT.